These 2 T cell receptor beta chains originate from one sample sequenced in a study of response to subunit inactivated influenza vaccine. TCRdb re-derived calls from the RT-PCR reads in MiXCR, one entry per CDR3 protein. Seen here are fewer than 250,000 distinct CDR3 sequences, roughly an eighth observed once, and the top ten hold 26%. Source: CD8+ T cells sorted from PBMCs, taken around 5 days after vaccination. The receptors were sampled from a man aged 50-59 years who received an inactivated influenza vaccine.

This clonotype has just a few counts. The V call is TRBV2, the J call TRBJ2-3; possible D gene TRBD2, 5 bases. Trimming stripped 0 bases from V and 0 bases from J, with 13 bases between. The CDR3 contains 17 residues. Germline values: CDR1 SNHLY, CDR2 FYNNEI. The CDR3 DNA reads TGTGCCAGCAGTGAAGCGCTTTTCGGAGGAAGCACAGATACGCAGTATTTT. Translated, it gives CASSEALFGGSTDTQYF.

This clonotype was seen a handful of times. CDR3 in DNA: TGTGCCAGCATCCCGACCGGAGGGGAGTTTGGCGGCTACACCTTC. Translation: CASIPTGGEFGGYTF. This rearrangement joins TRBV13 to TRBJ1-2; weak D call: TRBD1 (5 bases). Germline CDR1 and CDR2: PRHDT and FYEKMQ (reference sequence). Trimming took 7 bases from V and 8 from J, leaving 23 bases between them. The CDR3 extends over 15 amino acids.